These T cell receptor beta chains were read from a single sample in a study of cytomegalovirus exposure and HLA in healthy donors. Produced via immunoSEQ multiplex PCR; TCRdb's table is partial and in-frame only. This table holds about 120,000 clones, around 85% found once. Source material: PBMCs. The receptor set was obtained from a man younger than 45 in good health and CMV-seronegative. Each CDR3 is given with its conserved first and last residue. D genes are given only for firm matches. Only part of the rows carry a size: once, few, many, or a class if the clone is expanded.

j_gene,abundance,v_gene,d_gene,CDR3aa,CDR3nt
TRBJ2-1,-,TRBV5-1,TRBD2,CASSSIRGGLNGQFF,TGCGCCAGCAGCTCCATCCGGGGGGGCCTCAATGGGCAGTTCTTC
TRBJ2-7,-,TRBV2,TRBD2,CASIGSGGIYEQYF,TGTGCCAGCATTGGAAGCGGGGGAATCTACGAGCAGTACTTC
TRBJ2-7,-,TRBV19,TRBD1,CATRDRGYEQYF,TGTGCCACCCGAGACAGGGGCTACGAGCAGTACTTC
TRBJ2-7,once,TRBV19,TRBD1,CASSIVGTDYEQYF,TGTGCCAGTAGTATAGTGGGGACAGACTACGAGCAGTACTTC
TRBJ1-1,-,TRBV2,-,CASERFNTEAFF,TGTGCCAGCGAGCGTTTTAACACTGAAGCTTTCTTT
TRBJ1-6,few,TRBV15,-,CATSSSRGTNSPLHF,TGTGCCACCAGCTCCAGTAGGGGGACCAATTCACCCCTCCACTTT
TRBJ1-4,-,TRBV4-1,-,CASSQLGGDEKLFF,TGCGCCAGCAGCCAATTGGGAGGGGATGAAAAACTGTTTTTT
TRBJ2-1,-,TRBV4-3,-,CASSQESGLAHEQFF,TGCGCCAGCAGCCAAGAAAGCGGGCTAGCACATGAGCAGTTCTTC
TRBJ2-3,-,TRBV28,TRBD2,CASSLGEKGLAGDTQYF,TGTGCCAGCAGTTTAGGGGAAAAGGGACTAGCAGGTGATACGCAGTATTTT
TRBJ2-1,-,TRBV11-2,-,CASSLRMALVYNEQFF,TGTGCCAGCAGCTTACGAATGGCACTAGTCTACAATGAGCAGTTCTTC
TRBJ1-2,-,TRBV6-1,TRBD1,CASRGQETYGYTF,TGTGCCAGCAGGGGACAGGAGACCTATGGCTACACCTTC
TRBJ2-5,-,TRBV4-3,-,CASSQDRVQETQYF,TGCGCCAGCAGCCAAGACAGGGTCCAAGAGACCCAGTACTTC
TRBJ2-7,-,TRBV4-1,TRBD2,CASSQDPGSGGGYEQYF,TGCGCCAGCAGCCAAGATCCCGGTAGCGGGGGTGGGTACGAGCAGTACTTC
TRBJ2-3,-,TRBV7-9,-,CASSSRPAEGQYF,TGTGCCAGCAGCTCCCGCCCAGCGGAGGGGCAGTATTTT
TRBJ2-1,-,TRBV9,-,CASSTGTAGANEQFF,TGTGCCAGCAGCACCGGGACTGCGGGGGCCAATGAGCAGTTCTTC
TRBJ1-5,few,TRBV7-8,TRBD1,CASSLTMTGRGQPQHF,TGTGCCAGCAGCTTAACCATGACAGGGCGCGGTCAGCCCCAGCATTTT
TRBJ1-1,-,TRBV6-6,-,CASSATVNTEAFF,TGTGCCAGCAGCGCGACAGTGAACACTGAAGCTTTCTTT
TRBJ2-1,-,TRBV6-4,TRBD2,CASSDRLAGGSEQFF,TGTGCCAGCAGTGACAGGCTAGCGGGGGGGTCTGAGCAGTTCTTC
TRBJ2-2,-,TRBV29-1,TRBD1,CSARGQANTGELFF,TGCAGCGCCAGGGGACAGGCGAACACCGGGGAGCTGTTTTTT
TRBJ1-2,few,TRBV27,-,CASSLLPAYGYTF,TGTGCCAGCAGCTTACTCCCTGCGTATGGCTACACCTTC
TRBJ2-2,-,TRBV7-2,-,CASSSRGGVISGELFF,TGTGCCAGCAGCTCGCGAGGGGGGGTCATTAGCGGGGAGCTGTTTTTT
TRBJ1-2,-,TRBV18,TRBD1,CASSQEIAGGTGGYTF,TGTGCCAGCTCGCAAGAAATCGCAGGGGGTACTGGAGGCTACACCTTC
TRBJ2-7,few,TRBV18,TRBD1,CASSPSTGPYEQYF,TGTGCCAGCTCACCTTCGACAGGGCCCTACGAGCAGTACTTC
TRBJ2-7,-,TRBV28,TRBD2,CASSLLGSGDYEQYF,TGTGCCAGCAGTTTGCTGGGTAGCGGGGACTACGAGCAGTACTTC
TRBJ2-7,-,TRBV30,-,CAWSLRGTQGYEQYF,TGTGCCTGGAGTCTGCGGGGCACCCAGGGATACGAGCAGTACTTC
TRBJ1-2,-,TRBV27,TRBD1,CASSEDRARGYTF,TGTGCCAGCAGCGAGGACAGGGCGCGTGGCTACACCTTC
TRBJ1-1,-,TRBV5-6,TRBD1,CASSPGTGGNEAFF,TGTGCCAGCAGCCCCGGGACAGGGGGGAATGAAGCTTTCTTT
TRBJ1-2,-,TRBV10-3,-,CAIREGPAWAGGYTF,TGTGCCATCAGGGAAGGACCTGCCTGGGCGGGTGGCTACACCTTC
TRBJ2-7,once,TRBV30,TRBD1,CAWSFLGTGSYEQYF,TGTGCCTGGAGCTTCCTCGGGACAGGGTCATACGAGCAGTACTTC
TRBJ2-2,-,TRBV27,-,CASSPLLTGRSTGELFF,TGTGCCAGCAGTCCCCTCTTAACAGGGAGAAGCACCGGGGAGCTGTTTTTT
TRBJ1-3,-,TRBV28,TRBD1,CASSFYRGNSGNTIYF,TGTGCCAGCAGTTTTTACAGGGGCAACTCTGGAAACACCATATATTTT
TRBJ1-2,-,TRBV2,TRBD1,CASRGDSQQRGYTF,TGTGCCAGCAGAGGGGACAGCCAACAACGGGGCTACACCTTC
TRBJ2-7,-,TRBV9,-,CASGPERVHEQYF,TGTGCCAGCGGACCCGAGAGGGTCCACGAGCAGTACTTC
TRBJ1-2,-,TRBV5-4,-,CASSPTGQMGGGYTF,TGTGCCAGCAGTCCGACGGGCCAAATGGGGGGTGGCTACACCTTC
TRBJ1-3,-,TRBV7-8,-,CASSLGAAGAGNTIYF,TGTGCCAGCAGCTTAGGGGCGGCAGGGGCCGGAAACACCATATATTTT
TRBJ1-2,-,TRBV5-6,-,CASSLGGGGYTF,TGTGCCAGCAGCTTGGGCGGGGGCGGCTACACCTTC
TRBJ1-2,-,TRBV4-1,TRBD1,CASTQGGETGVGYTF,TGCGCCAGCACGCAAGGGGGCGAGACAGGGGTCGGCTACACCTTC
TRBJ1-1,-,TRBV19,TRBD1,CASADRGVWTEAFF,TGTGCCAGCGCGGACAGGGGAGTTTGGACTGAAGCTTTCTTT
TRBJ1-1,-,TRBV28,TRBD1,CASRTGAHTEAFF,TGTGCCAGCCGTACAGGGGCTCACACTGAAGCTTTCTTT
TRBJ2-3,-,TRBV19,-,CASSIRNRAQGTDTQYF,TGTGCCAGTAGTATCAGGAACAGGGCCCAGGGCACAGATACGCAGTATTTT
TRBJ2-7,-,TRBV19,-,CATGARDGSYEQYF,TGTGCCACCGGTGCCAGGGATGGGTCCTACGAGCAGTACTTC
TRBJ2-3,-,TRBV2,TRBD1,CASTRGQGRITDTQYF,TGTGCCAGCACCCGGGGACAGGGGAGAATCACAGATACGCAGTATTTT
TRBJ1-1,-,TRBV7-9,-,CASSLIGVGEAFF,TGTGCCAGCAGCTTAATCGGGGTTGGGGAAGCTTTCTTT
TRBJ1-6,-,TRBV7-2,-,CASSLVENSPLHF,TGTGCCAGCAGCTTAGTTGAGAATTCACCCCTCCACTTT
TRBJ2-2,once,TRBV2,-,CASSAGRANTGELFF,TGTGCCAGCAGCGCCGGGAGAGCGAACACCGGGGAGCTGTTTTTT
TRBJ1-5,-,TRBV19,TRBD1,CASRTGTGNQPQHF,TGTGCCAGTAGAACCGGGACAGGGAATCAGCCCCAGCATTTT
TRBJ2-5,-,TRBV5-1,-,CASSFNQETQYF,TGCGCCAGCAGCTTTAACCAAGAGACCCAGTACTTC
TRBJ2-7,-,TRBV6-1,-,CASSEVLDSAYEQYF,TGTGCCAGCAGTGAAGTGCTTGACAGTGCCTACGAGCAGTACTTC
TRBJ2-3,-,TRBV30,-,CAWSRGMVAAPGTDTQYF,TGTGCCTGGAGTCGAGGAATGGTTGCGGCCCCAGGGACAGATACGCAGTATTTT
TRBJ2-4,-,TRBV19,-,CASSLAKNSQYF,TGTGCCAGTAGCCTAGCCAAAAACAGTCAGTACTTC
TRBJ1-2,-,TRBV28,-,CASSLRTVKTYGYTF,TGTGCCAGCAGTCTACGGACAGTGAAGACCTATGGCTACACCTTC